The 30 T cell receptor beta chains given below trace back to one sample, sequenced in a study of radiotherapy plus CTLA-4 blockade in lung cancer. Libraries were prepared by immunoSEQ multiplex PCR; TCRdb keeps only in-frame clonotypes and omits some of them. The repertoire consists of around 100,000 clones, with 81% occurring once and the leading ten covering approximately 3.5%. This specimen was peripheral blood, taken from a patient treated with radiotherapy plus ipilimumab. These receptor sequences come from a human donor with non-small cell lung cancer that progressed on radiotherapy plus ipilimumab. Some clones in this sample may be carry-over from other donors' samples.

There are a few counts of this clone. CDR3 amino acids: CASSLPPGYGNTIYF. The DNA of the CDR3 is TGTGCCAGCAGCTTGCCCCCAGGGTACGGAAACACCATATATTTT. The chain uses TRBV5-5 and TRBJ1-3, with D possibly TRBD1 on 5 matching bases. CDR1 is SGHKS, CDR2 YYEKEE, per germline (reference sequence). The CDR3 consists of 15 residues. The V and J ends lost 1 base and 4 bases respectively, with 12 bases between them.

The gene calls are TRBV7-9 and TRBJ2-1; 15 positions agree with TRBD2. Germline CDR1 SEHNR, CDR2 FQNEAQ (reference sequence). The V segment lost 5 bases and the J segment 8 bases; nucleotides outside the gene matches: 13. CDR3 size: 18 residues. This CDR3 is CASSPSRTSGGAGYEQFF. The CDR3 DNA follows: TGTGCCAGCAGCCCTTCCCGGACTAGCGGGGGGGCAGGGTATGAGCAGTTCTTC.

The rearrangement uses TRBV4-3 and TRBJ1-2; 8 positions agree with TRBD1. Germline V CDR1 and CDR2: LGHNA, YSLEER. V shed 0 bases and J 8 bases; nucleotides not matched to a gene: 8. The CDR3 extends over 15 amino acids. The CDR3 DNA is TGCGCCAGCAGCCAAGAAGGCCAGGGGGCCTACGGCTACACCTTC. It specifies CASSQEGQGAYGYTF.

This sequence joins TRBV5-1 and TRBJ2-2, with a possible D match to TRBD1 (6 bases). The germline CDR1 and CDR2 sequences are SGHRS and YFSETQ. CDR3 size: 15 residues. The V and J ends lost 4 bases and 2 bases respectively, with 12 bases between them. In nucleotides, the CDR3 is TGCGCCAGCAGCCCGGGACACGTAAACACCGGGGAGCTGTTTTTT. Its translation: CASSPGHVNTGELFF.

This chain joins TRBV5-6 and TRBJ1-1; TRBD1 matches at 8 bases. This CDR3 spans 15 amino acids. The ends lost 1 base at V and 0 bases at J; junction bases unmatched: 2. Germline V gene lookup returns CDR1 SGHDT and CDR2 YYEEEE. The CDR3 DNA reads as TGTGCCAGCAGCTTGCAGGGGGCGGTGAACACTGAAGCTTTCTTT. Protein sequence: CASSLQGAVNTEAFF.

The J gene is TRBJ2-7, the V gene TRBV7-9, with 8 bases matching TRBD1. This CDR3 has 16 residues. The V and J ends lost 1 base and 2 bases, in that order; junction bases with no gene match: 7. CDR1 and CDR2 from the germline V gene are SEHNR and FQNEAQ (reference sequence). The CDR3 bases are TGTGCCAGCAGCTTAGGGACAGGACAGGGCACCTACGAGCAGTACTTC. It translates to CASSLGTGQGTYEQYF. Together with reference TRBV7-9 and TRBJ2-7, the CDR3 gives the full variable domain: DTGVSQNPRHKITKRGQNVTFRCDPISEHNRLYWYRQTLGQGPEFLTYFQNEAQLEKSRLLSDRFSAERPKGSFSTLEIQRTEQGDSAMYLCASSLGTGQGTYEQYFGPGTRLTVT.

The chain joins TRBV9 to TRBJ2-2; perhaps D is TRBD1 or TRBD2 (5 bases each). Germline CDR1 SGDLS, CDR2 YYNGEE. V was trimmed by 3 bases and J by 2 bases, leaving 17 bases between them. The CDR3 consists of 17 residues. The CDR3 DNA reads TGTGCCAGCAGCGAAACTGGGGCCGGGGATAACACCGGGGAGCTGTTTTTT. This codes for CASSETGAGDNTGELFF.

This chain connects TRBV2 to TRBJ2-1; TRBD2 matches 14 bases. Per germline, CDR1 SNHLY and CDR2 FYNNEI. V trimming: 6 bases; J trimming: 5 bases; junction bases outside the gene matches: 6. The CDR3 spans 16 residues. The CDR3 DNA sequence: TGTGCCAGCAGGGAAAGGACTAGCGGGGGGCACAATGAGCAGTTCTTC. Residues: CASRERTSGGHNEQFF.

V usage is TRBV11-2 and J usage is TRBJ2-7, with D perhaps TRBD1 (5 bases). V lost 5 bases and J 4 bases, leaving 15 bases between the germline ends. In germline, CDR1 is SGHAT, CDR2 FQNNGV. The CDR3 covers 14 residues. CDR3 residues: CASSLRGNYYEQYF. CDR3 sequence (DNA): TGTGCCAGCAGCCTAAGGGGAAACTATTACGAGCAGTACTTC.

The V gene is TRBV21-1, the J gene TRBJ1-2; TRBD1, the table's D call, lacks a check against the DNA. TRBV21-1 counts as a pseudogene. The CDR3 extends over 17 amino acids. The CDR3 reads CASRIRDRGPLPYGYTF. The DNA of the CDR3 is TGTGCCAGCAGGATCCGGGACAGGGGGCCTCTTCCCTATGGCTACACCTTC.

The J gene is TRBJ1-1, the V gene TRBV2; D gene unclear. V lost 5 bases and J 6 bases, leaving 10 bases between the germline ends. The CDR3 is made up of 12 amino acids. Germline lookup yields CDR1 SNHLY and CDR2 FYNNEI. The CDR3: CASSLGFSEAFF. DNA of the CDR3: TGTGCCAGCAGTTTGGGTTTCTCTGAAGCTTTCTTT.

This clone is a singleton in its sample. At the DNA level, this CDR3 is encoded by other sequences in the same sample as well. The CDR3 is CASSPRGASTDTQYF. The CDR3 nucleotides read TGCGCCAGCAGCCCCCGCGGGGCTAGTACAGATACGCAGTATTTT. This chain uses TRBV5-1 with TRBJ2-3; a possible D gene is TRBD2 (6 bases). Trimming pared 4 bases from V and 3 bases from J, leaving 15 bases between. The CDR3 is 15 residues long. In germline, CDR1 is SGHRS, CDR2 YFSETQ.

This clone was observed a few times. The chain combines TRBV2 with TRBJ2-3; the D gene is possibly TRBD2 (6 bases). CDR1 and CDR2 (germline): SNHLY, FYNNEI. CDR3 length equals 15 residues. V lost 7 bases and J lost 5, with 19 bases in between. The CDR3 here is CASTESGWVVDTQYF. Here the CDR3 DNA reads TGTGCCAGCACCGAGAGCGGGTGGGTTGTAGATACGCAGTATTTT.

The CDR3 loop reads CASSKMGPGGLEAFF. The CDR3 coding sequence is TGTGCCAGCAGCAAAATGGGGCCAGGGGGCCTTGAAGCTTTCTTT. The gene calls are TRBV21-1 and TRBJ1-1; no check of the table's D call, TRBD1, against the DNA was made. TRBV21-1 is tagged as a pseudogene. This CDR3 has 15 amino acids.

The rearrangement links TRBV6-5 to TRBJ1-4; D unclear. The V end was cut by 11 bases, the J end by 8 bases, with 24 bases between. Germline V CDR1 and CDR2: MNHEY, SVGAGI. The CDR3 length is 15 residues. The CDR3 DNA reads TGTGCCGTCCGAGGGTCGCCAGACCCTAGGGAAAAACTGTTTTTT. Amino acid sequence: CAVRGSPDPREKLFF.

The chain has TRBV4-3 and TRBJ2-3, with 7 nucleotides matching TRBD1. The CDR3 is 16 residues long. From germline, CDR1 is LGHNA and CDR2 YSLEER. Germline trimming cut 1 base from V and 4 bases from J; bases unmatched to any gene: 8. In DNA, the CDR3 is TGCGCCAGCAGCCAAGGTCCGGGACAGAGCGCAGATACGCAGTATTTT. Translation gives CASSQGPGQSADTQYF.

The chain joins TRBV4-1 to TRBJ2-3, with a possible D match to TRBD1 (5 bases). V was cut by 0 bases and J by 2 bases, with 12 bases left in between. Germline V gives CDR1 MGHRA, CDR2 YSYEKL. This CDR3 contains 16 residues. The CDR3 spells CASSQEGASNTDTQYF. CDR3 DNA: TGCGCCAGCAGCCAAGAAGGGGCTAGTAACACAGATACGCAGTATTTT.

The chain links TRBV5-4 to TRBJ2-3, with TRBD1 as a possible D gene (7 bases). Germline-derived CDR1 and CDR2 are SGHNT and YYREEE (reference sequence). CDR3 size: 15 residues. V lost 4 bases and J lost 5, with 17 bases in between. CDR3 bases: TGTGCCAGCAGCCGTCAGATTCAGGGGGGAGATACGCAGTATTTT. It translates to CASSRQIQGGDTQYF.

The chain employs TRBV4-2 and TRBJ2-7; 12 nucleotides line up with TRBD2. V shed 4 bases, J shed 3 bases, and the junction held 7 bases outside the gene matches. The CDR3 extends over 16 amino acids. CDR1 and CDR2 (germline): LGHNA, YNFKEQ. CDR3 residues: CASSPRTSGDFYEQYF. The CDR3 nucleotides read TGTGCCAGCAGCCCGAGGACTAGCGGGGACTTCTACGAGCAGTACTTC.

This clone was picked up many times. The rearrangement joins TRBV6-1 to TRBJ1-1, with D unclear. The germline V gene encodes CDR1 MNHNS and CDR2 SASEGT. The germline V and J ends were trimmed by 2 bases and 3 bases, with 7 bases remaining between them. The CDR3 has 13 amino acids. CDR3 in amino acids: CASSEYVDTEAFF. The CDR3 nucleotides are TGTGCCAGCAGTGAATATGTGGACACTGAAGCTTTCTTT.

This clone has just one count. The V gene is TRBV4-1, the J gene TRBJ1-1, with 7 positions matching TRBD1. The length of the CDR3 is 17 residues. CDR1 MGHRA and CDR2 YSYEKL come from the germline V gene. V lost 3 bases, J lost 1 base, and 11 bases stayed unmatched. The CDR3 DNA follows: TGCGCCAGCAGCCATACCAGGGGACAGACCAAGAACACTGAAGCTTTCTTT. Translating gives CASSHTRGQTKNTEAFF.

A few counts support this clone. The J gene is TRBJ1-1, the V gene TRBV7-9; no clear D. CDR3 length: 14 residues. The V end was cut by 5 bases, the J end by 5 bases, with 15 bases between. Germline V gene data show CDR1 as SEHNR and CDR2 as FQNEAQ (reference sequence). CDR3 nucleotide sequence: TGTGCCAGCAGCCCCGGTAGTGGGAGGACTGAAGCTTTCTTT. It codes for CASSPGSGRTEAFF.

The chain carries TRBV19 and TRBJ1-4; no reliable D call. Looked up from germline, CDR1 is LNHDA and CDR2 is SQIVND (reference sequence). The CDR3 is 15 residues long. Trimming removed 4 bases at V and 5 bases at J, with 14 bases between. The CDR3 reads CASSNRGIMNEKLFF. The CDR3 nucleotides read TGTGCCAGTAGTAACCGGGGAATCATGAATGAAAAACTGTTTTTT.

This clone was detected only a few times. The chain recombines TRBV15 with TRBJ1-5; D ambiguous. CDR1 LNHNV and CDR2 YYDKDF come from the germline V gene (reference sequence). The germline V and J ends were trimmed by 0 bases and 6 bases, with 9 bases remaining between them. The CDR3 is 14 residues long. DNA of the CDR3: TGTGCCACCAGCAGAGATTTGGGTACTCAGCCCCAGCATTTT. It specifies CATSRDLGTQPQHF.

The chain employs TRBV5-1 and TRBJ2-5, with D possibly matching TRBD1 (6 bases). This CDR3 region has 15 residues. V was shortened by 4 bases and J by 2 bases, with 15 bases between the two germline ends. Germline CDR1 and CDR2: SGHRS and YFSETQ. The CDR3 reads CASSPTGTLQETQYF. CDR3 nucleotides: TGCGCCAGCAGCCCCACCGGGACACTGCAAGAGACCCAGTACTTC.

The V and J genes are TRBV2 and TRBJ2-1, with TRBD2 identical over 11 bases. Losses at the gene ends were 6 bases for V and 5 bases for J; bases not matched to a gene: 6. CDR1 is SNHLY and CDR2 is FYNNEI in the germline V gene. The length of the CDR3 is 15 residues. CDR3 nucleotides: TGTGCCAGCAGAGCTCTAGCGGGGGGAGACAATGAGCAGTTCTTC. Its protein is CASRALAGGDNEQFF.

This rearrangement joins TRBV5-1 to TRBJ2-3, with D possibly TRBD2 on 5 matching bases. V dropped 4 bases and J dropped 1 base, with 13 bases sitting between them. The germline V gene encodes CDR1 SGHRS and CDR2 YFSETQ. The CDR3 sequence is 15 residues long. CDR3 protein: CASSPGLVGTDTQYF. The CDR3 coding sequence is TGCGCCAGCAGCCCAGGACTCGTTGGCACAGATACGCAGTATTTT.

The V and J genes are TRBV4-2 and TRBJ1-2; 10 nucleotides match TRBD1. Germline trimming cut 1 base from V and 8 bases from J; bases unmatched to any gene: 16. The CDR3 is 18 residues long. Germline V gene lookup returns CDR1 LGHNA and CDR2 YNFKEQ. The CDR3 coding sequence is TGTGCCAGCAGCCAAGCCGGACAGGGGGTTTTTTTTGGGGCGGGCTACACCTTC. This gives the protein CASSQAGQGVFFGAGYTF.

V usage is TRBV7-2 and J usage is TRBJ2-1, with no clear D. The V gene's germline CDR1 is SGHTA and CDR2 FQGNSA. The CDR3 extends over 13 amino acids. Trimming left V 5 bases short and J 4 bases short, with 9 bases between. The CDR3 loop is CASSPNTYNEQFF. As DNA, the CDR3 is TGTGCCAGCAGCCCTAACACGTACAATGAGCAGTTCTTC.

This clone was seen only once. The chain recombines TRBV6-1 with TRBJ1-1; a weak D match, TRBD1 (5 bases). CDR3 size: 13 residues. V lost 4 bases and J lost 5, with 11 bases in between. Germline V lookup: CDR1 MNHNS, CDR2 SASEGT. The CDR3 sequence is CASSAAWGTEAFF. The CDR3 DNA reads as TGTGCCAGCAGTGCCGCGTGGGGGACTGAAGCTTTCTTT.